This entry lists 9 T cell receptor beta chains sequenced from one sample in a study of T cell responses to AZD1222 COVID-19 vaccine. TCRdb's table, derived via immunoSEQ multiplex PCR, lists solely in-frame clones and lacks some. The sample includes 95,000 to 150,000 clones, around 83% seen only once; the top ten take about 29%. The sample consisted of peripheral blood, taken 28 days after the second AZD1222 dose. The receptors were sampled from an adult who received the AZD1222 COVID-19 vaccine.

This clone was seen more than once but under ten times. The chain joins TRBV24-1 to TRBJ1-2; D is possibly TRBD1 (6 bases). The germline V gene encodes CDR1 KGHDR and CDR2 SFDVKD. V dropped 4 bases and J dropped 6 bases, with 20 bases sitting between them. The CDR3 extends over 16 amino acids. In DNA form, the CDR3 reads TGTGCCACCAGTGAAGGGGGGAGGACAGAGAGAAATGGCTACACCTTC. This encodes CATSEGGRTERNGYTF.

This chain joins TRBV14 and TRBJ2-1; 7 bases align to TRBD2. Germline trimming cut 2 bases from V and 0 bases from J; bases unmatched to any gene: 4. The V gene's germline CDR1 is SGHDN and CDR2 FVKESK. This CDR3 is built from 16 residues. DNA of the CDR3: TGTGCCAGCAGCCAATGGGAGGGCAGCTCCTACAATGAGCAGTTCTTC. It encodes CASSQWEGSSYNEQFF.

The chain links TRBV9 to TRBJ1-2; D gene unclear. V was clipped by 0 bases and J by 9 bases, with 9 bases between them. Germline V gene data show CDR1 as SGDLS and CDR2 as YYNGEE. This CDR3 has 12 amino acids. The CDR3 reads CASSVEWGSYTF. CDR3 sequence (DNA): TGTGCCAGCAGCGTAGAGTGGGGTAGCTACACCTTC. Looking up the rest from reference TRBV9 and TRBJ1-2 gives the full variable domain: DSGVTQTPKHLITATGQRVTLRCSPRSGDLSVYWYQQSLDQGLQFLIQYYNGEERAKGNILERFSAQQFPDLHSELNLSSLELGDSALYFCASSVEWGSYTFGSGTRLTVV.

CDR3 nucleotide sequence: TGTGCCAGCAGTTTAGGAGGGGCCTATGGCTACACCTTC. Its translation is CASSLGGAYGYTF. The chain has TRBV12-3 or TRBV12-4 and TRBJ1-2, with D possibly matching TRBD1 (5 bases). Trimming stripped 1 base from V and 4 bases from J, with 7 bases between. The CDR3 spans 13 residues.

CDR3 nucleotides: TGTGCCAGCAGCTTGGACAGGGTGGATCAGCCCCAGCATTTT. Residues: CASSLDRVDQPQHF. The rearrangement joins TRBV11-1 to TRBJ1-5, with 8 nucleotides matching TRBD1. The CDR3 consists of 14 residues. The germline V gene has CDR1 SGHAT and CDR2 FQDESV (reference sequence). V trimming: 3 bases; J trimming: 5 bases; junction bases outside the gene matches: 3.

This rearrangement joins TRBV2 to TRBJ1-2; the D gene is possibly TRBD1 (6 bases). Germline values: CDR1 SNHLY, CDR2 FYNNEI. The V gene lost 0 bases and the J gene lost 8 bases, with 13 bases spanning the gap. The CDR3 length is 14 residues. In nucleotides, the CDR3 is TGTGCCAGCAGTGAAGCATGGCCAACAGGGGGCTACACCTTC. This codes for CASSEAWPTGGYTF. Drawing the rest from reference TRBV2 and TRBJ1-2, the complete variable domain is EPEVTQTPSHQVTQMGQEVILRCVPISNHLYFYWYRQILGQKVEFLVSFYNNEISEKSEIFDDQFSVERPDGSNFTLKIRSTKLEDSAMYFCASSEAWPTGGYTFGSGTRLTVV.

The chain recombines TRBV19 with TRBJ2-7; D ambiguous. The germline V gene has CDR1 LNHDA and CDR2 SQIVND (reference sequence). This CDR3 region has 15 residues. Trimming took 5 bases from V and 2 from J, leaving 16 bases between them. The chain's CDR3 is CASSLKAGPPYEQYF. In nucleotides, the CDR3 is TGTGCCAGTAGTCTCAAGGCAGGACCCCCCTACGAGCAGTACTTC. The entire variable domain, with the rest obtained from reference TRBV19 and TRBJ2-7, is as follows: DGGITQSPKYLFRKEGQNVTLSCEQNLNHDAMYWYRQDPGQGLRLIYYSQIVNDFQKGDIAEGYSVSREKKESFPLTVTSAQKNPTAFYLCASSLKAGPPYEQYFGPGTRLTVT.

This clone was seen a few times. The chain recombines TRBV7-9 with TRBJ1-1; TRBD1 is a possible D gene (6 bases). CDR3 length equals 13 residues. CDR1 and CDR2 (germline): SEHNR, FQNEAQ (reference sequence). Between the trimmed V and J ends, which lost 5 bases and 11 bases, there was a span of 18 bases. CDR3: CASSPQWGARAFF. The CDR3 DNA sequence: TGTGCCAGCAGCCCTCAGTGGGGGGCAAGGGCTTTCTTT. Together with reference TRBV7-9 and TRBJ1-1, the CDR3 gives the full variable domain: DTGVSQNPRHKITKRGQNVTFRCDPISEHNRLYWYRQTLGQGPEFLTYFQNEAQLEKSRLLSDRFSAERPKGSFSTLEIQRTEQGDSAMYLCASSPQWGARAFFGQGTRLTVV.

This clone has only one observation. This chain uses TRBV11-2 with TRBJ1-3, with D unresolved. In germline, CDR1 is SGHAT, CDR2 FQNNGV. V lost 4 bases, J lost 0 bases, and 10 bases lay in between. This CDR3 contains 15 residues. CDR3 bases: TGTGCCAGCAGCTCCGGGAGGACCTCTGGAAACACCATATATTTT. Translating gives CASSSGRTSGNTIYF. Full variable domain (missing parts from reference TRBV11-2 and TRBJ1-3): EAGVAQSPRYKIIEKRQSVAFWCNPISGHATLYWYQQILGQGPKLLIQFQNNGVVDDSQLPKDRFSAERLKGVDSTLKIQPAKLEDSAVYLCASSSGRTSGNTIYFGEGSWLTVV.